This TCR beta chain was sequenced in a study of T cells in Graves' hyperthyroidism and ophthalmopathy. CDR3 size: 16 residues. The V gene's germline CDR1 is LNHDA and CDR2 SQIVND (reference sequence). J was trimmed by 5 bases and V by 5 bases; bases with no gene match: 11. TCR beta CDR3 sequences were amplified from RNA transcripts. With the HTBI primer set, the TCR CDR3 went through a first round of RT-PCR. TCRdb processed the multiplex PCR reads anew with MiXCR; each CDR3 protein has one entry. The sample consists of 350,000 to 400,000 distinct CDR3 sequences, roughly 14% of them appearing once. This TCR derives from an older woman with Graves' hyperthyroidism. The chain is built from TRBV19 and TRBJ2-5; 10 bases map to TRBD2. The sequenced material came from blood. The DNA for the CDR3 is TGTGCCAGTAGTCTTTGGGCTAGCGGGAGAGCGGAGACCCAGTACTTC. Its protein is CASSLWASGRAETQYF.